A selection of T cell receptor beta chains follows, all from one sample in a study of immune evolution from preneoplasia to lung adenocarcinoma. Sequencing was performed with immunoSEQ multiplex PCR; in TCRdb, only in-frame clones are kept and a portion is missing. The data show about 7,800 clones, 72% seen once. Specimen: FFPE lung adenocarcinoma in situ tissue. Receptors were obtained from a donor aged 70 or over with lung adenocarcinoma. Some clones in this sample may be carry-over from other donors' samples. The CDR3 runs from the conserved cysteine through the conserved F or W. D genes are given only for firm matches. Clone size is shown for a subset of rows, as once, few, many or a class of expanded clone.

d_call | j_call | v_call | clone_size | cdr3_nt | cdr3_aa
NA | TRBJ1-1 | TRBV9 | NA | TGTGCCAGCAGCCCATACAGTGATGAAGCTTTCTTT | CASSPYSDEAFF
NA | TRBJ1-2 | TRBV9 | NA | TGTGCCAGCAGCCCCGAAAGAGGGGCGGCTAACTATGGCTACACCTTC | CASSPERGAANYGYTF
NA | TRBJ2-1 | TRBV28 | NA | TGTGCCAGCAGTTGGGCTAGCGCTTACAATGAGCAGTTCTTC | CASSWASAYNEQFF
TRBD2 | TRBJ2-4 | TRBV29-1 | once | TGCAGCGTACCCCTAGCGGGAGAGGGGAACATTCAGTACTTC | CSVPLAGEGNIQYF
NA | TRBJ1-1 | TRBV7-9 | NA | TGTGCCAGCAGCCTATGGATCTCTGAAGCTTTCTTT | CASSLWISEAFF
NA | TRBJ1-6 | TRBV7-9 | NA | TGTGCCAGCAGCTCCCGGACTAATTCACCCCTCCACTTT | CASSSRTNSPLHF
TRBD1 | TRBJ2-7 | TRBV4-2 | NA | TGTGCCAGCAGCCAAGTTGGACAGGGGGACTCATGGTACGAGCAGTACTTC | CASSQVGQGDSWYEQYF
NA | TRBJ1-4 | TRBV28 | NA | TGTGCCAGCAGTTTTGGGGCCCCCGGGGAAAAACTGTTTTTT | CASSFGAPGEKLFF
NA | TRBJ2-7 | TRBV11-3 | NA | TGTGCCAGCAGCTATCCAGGACAGCCCTACGAGCAGTACTTC | CASSYPGQPYEQYF
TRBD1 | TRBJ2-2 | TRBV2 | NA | TGTGCCAGCAGTGACGTGGGACAGGGGGCGCTTGACGGGGAGCTGTTTTTT | CASSDVGQGALDGELFF
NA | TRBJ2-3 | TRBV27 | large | TGTGCCAGCAGACCTAGGACAGTTACTAGCACAGATACGCAGTATTTT | CASRPRTVTSTDTQYF
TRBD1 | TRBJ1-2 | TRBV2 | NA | TGTGCCACCACAGGGGGTTGGTATGGCTACACCTTC | CATTGGWYGYTF
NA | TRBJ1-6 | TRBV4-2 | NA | TGTGCCAGCAGCCAAGGGGACAAGAGCTCCTATAATTCACCCCTCCACTTT | CASSQGDKSSYNSPLHF